Listed here are 18 T cell receptor beta chains from one sample, sequenced in a study of blood T cell repertoires in COVID-19. The repertoire was sequenced with immunoSEQ multiplex PCR; TCRdb's copy has only in-frame clones and lacks some. Of roughly 160,000 clones in the sample, about 84% are singletons; the top ten hold 5.6%. What was sequenced was PBMCs or T cells enriched from blood (not recorded which). Source of these receptors: a woman between 40 and 50 years old with acute COVID-19.

This clone was counted a few times. This chain connects TRBV6-1 to TRBJ1-5; 7 nucleotides match TRBD1. Looked up from germline, CDR1 is MNHNS and CDR2 is SASEGT. The CDR3 has 14 amino acids. The V segment lost 6 bases and the J segment 2 bases; nucleotides outside the gene matches: 4. This CDR3 is CASSPGQGNQPQHF. The CDR3 DNA sequence: TGTGCCAGCAGCCCAGGACAGGGCAATCAGCCCCAGCATTTT.

This chain links TRBV5-6 with TRBJ1-1; TRBD1 agrees at 8 bases. Germline V gives CDR1 SGHDT, CDR2 YYEEEE. This CDR3 region has 15 residues. J lost 5 bases, V lost 4 bases, and 10 bases had no gene match. This CDR3 is CASSPRQGAATEAFF. CDR3 nucleotide sequence: TGTGCCAGCAGCCCTAGGCAGGGGGCAGCTACTGAAGCTTTCTTT.

This sequence joins TRBV6-4 and TRBJ2-2, with 7 bases lining up with TRBD2. The CDR3 is made up of 15 amino acids. Germline V gene sequence: CDR1 MRHNA, CDR2 SNTAGT. V gave up 5 bases and J gave up 3 bases; unmatched junction bases: 6. In DNA form, the CDR3 reads TGTGCCAGCAGTACGGCGGGAGAACACACCGGGGAGCTGTTTTTT. As protein: CASSTAGEHTGELFF.

The J gene is TRBJ1-1, the V gene TRBV18; 7 nucleotides align to TRBD1. This CDR3 is built from 16 residues. J lost 4 bases, V lost 4 bases, and 12 bases had no gene match. CDR1 and CDR2 (germline): KGHSH, LQKENI. CDR3 nucleotide sequence: TGTGCCAGCTCACTCGCGCAGGGGGAAATCGGCACTGAAGCTTTCTTT. It codes for CASSLAQGEIGTEAFF. The full variable domain, in which reference TRBV18 and TRBJ1-1 provide the parts outside the CDR3, is NAGVMQNPRHLVRRRGQEARLRCSPMKGHSHVYWYRQLPEEGLKFMVYLQKENIIDESGMPKERFSAEFPKEGPSILRIQQVVRGDSAAYFCASSLAQGEIGTEAFFGQGTRLTVV.

This chain links TRBV3-1 (or the pseudogene TRBV3-2) with TRBJ1-2; no clear D. The CDR3 covers 15 residues. V lost 4 bases, J lost 4 bases, and 16 bases lay in between. The germline gives CDR1 LGHDT, CDR2 YNNKEL (reference sequence). The CDR3: CASSPSYIGAYGYTF. CDR3 DNA sequence: TGTGCCAGCAGCCCGAGTTACATAGGAGCCTATGGCTACACCTTC.

The chain recombines TRBV25-1 with TRBJ1-6, with TRBD1 matching 7 bases. The germline CDR1 and CDR2 sequences are MGHDK and SYGVNS. The CDR3 loop spans 14 amino acids. V trimming: 4 bases; J trimming: 9 bases; junction bases outside the gene matches: 6. The CDR3 DNA is TGTGCCAGCAGTGGTGGGGCAGGGGGTTCACCCCTCCACTTT. The encoded protein is CASSGGAGGSPLHF.

Only a few counts were recorded for this clone. The CDR3 sequence: CASSAASGSSYNEQFF. CDR3 bases: TGTGCCAGCAGCGCCGCTAGCGGGAGTTCCTACAATGAGCAGTTCTTC. J is TRBJ2-1 and V is TRBV7-6; TRBD2 matches at 10 bases. The CDR3 covers 16 residues. CDR1 SGHVS and CDR2 FNYEAQ come from the germline V gene. The V and J ends lost 5 bases and 1 base, in that order; junction bases with no gene match: 5.

This clone was counted only a few times. This sequence joins TRBV10-3 and TRBJ1-2; weak D call: TRBD1 (5 bases). The CDR3 sequence is 12 residues long. V was clipped by 5 bases and J by 3 bases, with 7 bases between them. The germline gives CDR1 ENHRY, CDR2 SYGVKD. The CDR3 is CAISQGDYGYTF. For the CDR3, the DNA is TGTGCCATCAGTCAAGGGGACTATGGCTACACCTTC.

The CDR3, as DNA: TGTGCCAGCAGTTCGGGGGACCTTAACTATGGCTACACCTTC. Residues: CASSSGDLNYGYTF. This chain links TRBV5-4 with TRBJ1-2; D possibly corresponds to TRBD1 (5 bases). The V end lost 5 bases, the J end lost 1 base, and 12 bases lay between the germline ends. The CDR3 runs to 14 residues. Germline CDR1 and CDR2: SGHNT and YYREEE (reference sequence).

V and J are TRBV29-1 and TRBJ1-2; perhaps TRBD1 as D (5 bases). The CDR3 spans 12 residues. Germline V gene sequence: CDR1 SQVTM, CDR2 ANQGSEA. V lost 6 bases and J lost 6, with 14 bases in between. In DNA, the CDR3 is TGCAGCGTCACGTACGGGGGTGATGGCTACACCTTC. Amino acid sequence: CSVTYGGDGYTF.

This clone occurred a few times. The V and J genes are TRBV3-1 (or the pseudogene TRBV3-2) and TRBJ1-2; possible D gene TRBD1, 5 bases. The germline V and J ends were trimmed by 6 bases and 5 bases, with 28 bases remaining between them. Germline-derived CDR1 and CDR2 are LGHDT and YNNKEL (reference sequence). The CDR3 totals 18 residues. CDR3 protein: CASSPDTGRALRLYGYTF. CDR3 DNA sequence: TGTGCCAGCAGTCCCGATACGGGCAGGGCATTGAGATTATATGGCTACACCTTC.

As regards this clone: A much larger clone lies a single base off, so this may be a read error. The rearrangement links TRBV7-8 to TRBJ2-7; 8 bases fit TRBD2. CDR1 is SGHVS and CDR2 is FQNEAQ in the germline V gene. CDR3 length: 15 amino acids. The CDR3 here is CVSSPQGLGVYEQYF. In DNA form, the CDR3 reads TGTGTCAGCAGCCCTCAGGGACTAGGGGTTTACGAGCAGTACTTC.

The V and J genes are TRBV6-5 and TRBJ1-1; TRBD1 agrees at 7 bases. Germline CDR1 reads MNHEY; CDR2 reads SVGAGI. V shed 5 bases and J 5 bases; nucleotides not matched to a gene: 11. The CDR3 covers 15 residues. The CDR3 bases are TGTGCCAGCAGTCGACAGGGTTGGGGAGGAACTGAAGCTTTCTTT. Translation gives CASSRQGWGGTEAFF.

The chain is built from TRBV10-3 and TRBJ2-1; D is perhaps TRBD1 (6 bases). Trimming pared 4 bases from V and 6 bases from J, leaving 10 bases between. Germline assignment: CDR1 ENHRY and CDR2 SYGVKD. The length of the CDR3 is 13 residues. This CDR3 is CAISVRQANEQFF. CDR3 DNA sequence: TGTGCCATCAGTGTCAGACAGGCCAATGAGCAGTTCTTC.

This chain links TRBV2 with TRBJ1-1; TRBD1 might be the D (5 bases). V lost 3 bases and J lost 4, with 9 bases in between. CDR3 length: 13 amino acids. Germline CDR1 is SNHLY and CDR2 is FYNNEI. The CDR3 coding sequence is TGTGCCAGCAGTGACAGGGAGGGCACTGAAGCTTTCTTT. Its translation is CASSDREGTEAFF.

The chain couples TRBV9 to TRBJ2-2; D is possibly TRBD1 (6 bases). This CDR3 spans 14 amino acids. From germline, CDR1 is SGDLS and CDR2 YYNGEE. The V gene lost 3 bases and the J gene lost 5 bases, with 11 bases spanning the gap. The CDR3 region has the DNA TGTGCCAGCAGCGGACGAGGGGGAACCGGGGAGCTGTTTTTT. Encoded protein: CASSGRGGTGELFF.

The chain links TRBV5-1 to TRBJ1-2; 7 bases map to TRBD1. V gave up 3 bases and J gave up 2 bases; unmatched junction bases: 4. Germline-derived CDR1 and CDR2 are SGHRS and YFSETQ. The CDR3 loop spans 14 amino acids. Here the CDR3 DNA reads TGCGCCAGCAGCTCGTCAGGGGGGAACTATGGCTACACCTTC. It encodes CASSSSGGNYGYTF.

The genes are TRBV7-2 and TRBJ2-1; D not resolved. CDR3 length: 12 residues. CDR1 and CDR2 (germline): SGHTA, FQGNSA. V was clipped by 0 bases and J by 7 bases, with 4 bases between them. The CDR3 spells CASSLARNEQFF. Here the CDR3 DNA reads TGTGCCAGCAGCTTAGCGAGGAATGAGCAGTTCTTC.